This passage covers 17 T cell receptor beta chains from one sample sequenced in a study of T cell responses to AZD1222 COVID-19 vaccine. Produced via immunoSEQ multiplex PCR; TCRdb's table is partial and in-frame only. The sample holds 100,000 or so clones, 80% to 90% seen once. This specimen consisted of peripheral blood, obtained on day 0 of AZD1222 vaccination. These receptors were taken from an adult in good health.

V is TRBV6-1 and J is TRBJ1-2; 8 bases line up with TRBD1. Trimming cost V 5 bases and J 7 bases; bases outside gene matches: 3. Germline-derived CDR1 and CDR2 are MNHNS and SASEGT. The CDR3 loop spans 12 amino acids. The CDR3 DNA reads TGTGCCAGCAGTTTTGACAGGGGTGGCTACACCTTC. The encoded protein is CASSFDRGGYTF.

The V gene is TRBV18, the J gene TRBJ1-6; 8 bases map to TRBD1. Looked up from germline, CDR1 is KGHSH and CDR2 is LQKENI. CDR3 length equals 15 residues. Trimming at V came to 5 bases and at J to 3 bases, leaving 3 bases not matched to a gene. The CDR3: CASSDRGDYNSPLHF. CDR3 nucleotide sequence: TGTGCCAGCTCAGACAGGGGAGACTATAATTCACCCCTCCACTTT. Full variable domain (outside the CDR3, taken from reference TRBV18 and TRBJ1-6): NAGVMQNPRHLVRRRGQEARLRCSPMKGHSHVYWYRQLPEEGLKFMVYLQKENIIDESGMPKERFSAEFPKEGPSILRIQQVVRGDSAAYFCASSDRGDYNSPLHFGNGTRLTVT.

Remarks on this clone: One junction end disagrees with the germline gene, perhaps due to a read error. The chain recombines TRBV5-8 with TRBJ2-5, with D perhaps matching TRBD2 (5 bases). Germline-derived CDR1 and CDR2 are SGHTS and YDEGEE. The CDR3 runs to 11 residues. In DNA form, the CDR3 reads TGTGCCAGCAGCAGGGCGGGTACCCTGAACTTC. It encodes CASSRAGTLNF.

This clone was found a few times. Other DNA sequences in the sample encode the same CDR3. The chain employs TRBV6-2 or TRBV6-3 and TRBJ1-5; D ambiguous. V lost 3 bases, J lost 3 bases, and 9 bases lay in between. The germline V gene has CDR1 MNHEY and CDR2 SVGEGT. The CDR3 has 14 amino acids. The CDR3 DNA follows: TGTGCCAGCAGTTATGGTCAGAACAATCAGCCCCAGCATTTT. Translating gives CASSYGQNNQPQHF.

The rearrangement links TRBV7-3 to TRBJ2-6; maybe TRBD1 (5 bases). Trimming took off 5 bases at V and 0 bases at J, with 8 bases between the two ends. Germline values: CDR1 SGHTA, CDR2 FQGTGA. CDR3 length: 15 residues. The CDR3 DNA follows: TGTGCCAGCAGCCTAGACAGCTCTGGGGCCAACGTCCTGACTTTC. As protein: CASSLDSSGANVLTF.

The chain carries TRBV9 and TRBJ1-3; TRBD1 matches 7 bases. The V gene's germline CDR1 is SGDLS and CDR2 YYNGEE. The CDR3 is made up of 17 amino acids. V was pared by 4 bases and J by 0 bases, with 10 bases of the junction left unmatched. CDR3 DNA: TGTGCCAGCAGCCCCCTGGGACAGAAAAGCTCTGGAAACACCATATATTTT. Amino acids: CASSPLGQKSSGNTIYF.

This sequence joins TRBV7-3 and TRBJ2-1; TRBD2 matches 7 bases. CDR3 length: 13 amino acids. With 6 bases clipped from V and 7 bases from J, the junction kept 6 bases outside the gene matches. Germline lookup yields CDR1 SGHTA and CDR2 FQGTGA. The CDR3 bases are TGTGCCAGCAGGGACTCCGGGAGGAATGAGCAGTTCTTC. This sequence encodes CASRDSGRNEQFF.

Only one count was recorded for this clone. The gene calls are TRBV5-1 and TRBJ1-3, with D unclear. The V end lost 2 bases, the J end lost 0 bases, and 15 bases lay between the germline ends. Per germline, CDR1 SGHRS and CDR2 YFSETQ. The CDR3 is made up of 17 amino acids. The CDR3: CASSLTADYYSGNTIYF. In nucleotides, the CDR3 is TGCGCCAGCAGCTTAACGGCAGATTATTACTCTGGAAACACCATATATTTT. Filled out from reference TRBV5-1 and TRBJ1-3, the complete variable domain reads KAGVTQTPRYLIKTRGQQVTLSCSPISGHRSVSWYQQTPGQGLQFLFEYFSETQRNKGNFPGRFSGRQFSNSRSEMNVSTLELGDSALYLCASSLTADYYSGNTIYFGEGSWLTVV.

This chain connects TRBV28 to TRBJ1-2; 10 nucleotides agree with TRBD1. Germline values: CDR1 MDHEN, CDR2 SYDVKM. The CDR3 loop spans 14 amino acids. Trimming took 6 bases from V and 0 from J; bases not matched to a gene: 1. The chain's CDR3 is CASRTGGSNYGYTF. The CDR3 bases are TGTGCCAGCAGGACAGGGGGCTCTAACTATGGCTACACCTTC.

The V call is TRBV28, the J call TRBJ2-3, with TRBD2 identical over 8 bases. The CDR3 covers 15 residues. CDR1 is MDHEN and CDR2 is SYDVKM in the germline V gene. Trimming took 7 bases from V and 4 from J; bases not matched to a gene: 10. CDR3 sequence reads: CASTPAGGLADTQYF. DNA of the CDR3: TGTGCCAGCACCCCGGCGGGGGGCCTGGCAGATACGCAGTATTTT.

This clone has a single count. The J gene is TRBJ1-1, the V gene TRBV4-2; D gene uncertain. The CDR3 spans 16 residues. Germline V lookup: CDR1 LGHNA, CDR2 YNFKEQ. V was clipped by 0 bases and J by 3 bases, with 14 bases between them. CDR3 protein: CASSQELGSGDTEAFF. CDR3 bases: TGTGCCAGCAGCCAAGAGTTGGGGTCTGGGGACACTGAAGCTTTCTTT.

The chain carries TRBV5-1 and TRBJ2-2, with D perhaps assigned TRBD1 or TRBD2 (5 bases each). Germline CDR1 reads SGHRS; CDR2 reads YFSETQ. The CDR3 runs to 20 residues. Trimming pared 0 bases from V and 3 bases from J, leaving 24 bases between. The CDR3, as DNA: TGCGCCAGCAGCTTGGGGAGAGCTTTTAACCGGGGCAGCTACACCGGGGAGCTGTTTTTT. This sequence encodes CASSLGRAFNRGSYTGELFF.

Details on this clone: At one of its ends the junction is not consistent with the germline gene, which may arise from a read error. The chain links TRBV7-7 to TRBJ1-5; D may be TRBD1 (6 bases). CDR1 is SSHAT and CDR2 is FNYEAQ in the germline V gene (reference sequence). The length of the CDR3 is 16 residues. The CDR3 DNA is TGTGCTAGCAGCTTAGCGCGGGGGCGCGGCAATCAGCCCCAGCATTTT. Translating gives CASSLARGRGNQPQHF.

The DNA for the CDR3 is TGTGCCAGCAGCGGTTCTGGTAGCGGGGAAGTCGGGGAGCTGTTTTTT. Translation gives CASSGSGSGEVGELFF. The genes are TRBV2 and TRBJ2-2, with 8 bases fitting TRBD2. The J segment lost 7 bases and the V segment lost 6 bases, leaving 13 bases of the junction unmatched. The CDR3 covers 16 residues. Looked up from germline, CDR1 is SNHLY and CDR2 is FYNNEI.

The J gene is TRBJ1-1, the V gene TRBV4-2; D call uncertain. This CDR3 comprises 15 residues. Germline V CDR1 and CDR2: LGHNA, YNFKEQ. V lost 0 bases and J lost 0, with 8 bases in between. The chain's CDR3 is CASSQESGMNTEAFF. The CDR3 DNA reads TGTGCCAGCAGCCAAGAGTCAGGCATGAACACTGAAGCTTTCTTT.

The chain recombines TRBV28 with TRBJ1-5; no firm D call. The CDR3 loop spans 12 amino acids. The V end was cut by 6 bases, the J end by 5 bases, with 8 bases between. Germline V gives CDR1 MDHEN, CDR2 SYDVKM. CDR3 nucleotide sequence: TGTGCCAGCAGCCCAAGCGATCAGCCCCAGCATTTT. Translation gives CASSPSDQPQHF.

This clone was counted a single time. CDR3 residues: CASSQDWGSGDTQYF. CDR3 coding DNA: TGTGCCAGCAGCCAAGATTGGGGAAGTGGTGATACGCAGTATTTT. This rearrangement joins TRBV14 to TRBJ2-3; D unresolved. V was pared by 0 bases and J by 6 bases, with 13 bases between. Germline V gene sequence: CDR1 SGHDN, CDR2 FVKESK. The CDR3 is made up of 15 amino acids.